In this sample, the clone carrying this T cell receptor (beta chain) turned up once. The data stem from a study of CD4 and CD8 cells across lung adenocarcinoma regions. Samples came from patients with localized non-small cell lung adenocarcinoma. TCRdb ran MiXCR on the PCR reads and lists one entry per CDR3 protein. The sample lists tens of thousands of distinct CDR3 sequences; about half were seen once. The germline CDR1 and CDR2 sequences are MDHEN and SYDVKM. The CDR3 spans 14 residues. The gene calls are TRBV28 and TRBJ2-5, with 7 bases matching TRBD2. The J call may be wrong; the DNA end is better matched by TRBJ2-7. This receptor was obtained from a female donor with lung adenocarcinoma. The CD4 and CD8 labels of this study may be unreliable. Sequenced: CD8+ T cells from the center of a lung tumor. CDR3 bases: TGTGCCAGCGGCCCTAGCGGCTTCTCCTACGAGCAGTACTTC. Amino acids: CASGPSGFSYEQYF.